A selection of T cell receptor beta chains follows, all from one sample in a study of control samples from healthy donors and cancer patients. Produced via immunoSEQ multiplex PCR; TCRdb's table is partial and in-frame only. Counted here are some 64,000 clones, around 87% occurring once; the ten biggest clones make up roughly 2.4%. Sequencing input: PBMCs. The receptors here all came from a woman between 50 and 59 years old with head and neck cancer. CDR3s include the opening cysteine and the closing phenylalanine or tryptophan. A D gene is named only where the DNA matches it firmly. A row's size may be missing; if present it is once, few, many or a size class.

abundance	j_gene	d_gene	v_gene	CDR3aa	CDR3nt
.	TRBJ2-1	.	TRBV4-2	CASSRRTRQAPGYNEQFF	TGTGCCAGCAGCCGCCGTACCCGACAGGCCCCCGGATACAATGAGCAGTTCTTC
.	TRBJ2-5	TRBD1	TRBV7-3	CASSPRQGEKETQYF	TGTGCCAGCAGCCCCAGACAGGGCGAAAAAGAGACCCAGTACTTC
.	TRBJ2-7	TRBD1	TRBV19	CASSIRQGTVYEQYF	TGTGCCAGTAGTATAAGACAGGGGACCGTCTACGAGCAGTACTTC
.	TRBJ1-1	.	TRBV4-3	CASSQGYREGRLENTEAFF	TGCGCCAGCAGCCAAGGCTACAGGGAGGGGAGATTGGAGAACACTGAAGCTTTCTTT
.	TRBJ2-2	TRBD2	TRBV19	CASTLGLAPGELFF	TGTGCCAGTACCCTGGGACTAGCGCCCGGGGAGCTGTTTTTT
few	TRBJ2-1	.	TRBV5-1	CASSRQDSYNEQFF	TGCGCCAGCAGCCGACAGGACAGCTACAATGAGCAGTTCTTC
.	TRBJ2-6	.	TRBV5-1	CASSLGTAPTFSGANVLTF	TGCGCCAGCAGCTTGGGTACAGCTCCGACCTTTTCTGGGGCCAACGTCCTGACTTTC
once	TRBJ2-3	TRBD1	TRBV4-3	CASSQLKTGGRTDTQYF	TGCGCCAGCAGCCAACTAAAGACAGGGGGACGCACAGATACGCAGTATTTT
.	TRBJ2-1	.	TRBV7-3	CASSLTVRAGNDEQFF	TGTGCCAGCAGCTTAACGGTCCGGGCAGGGAACGATGAGCAGTTCTTC
.	TRBJ1-2	TRBD1	TRBV5-1	CASSWDRGAYGYTF	TGCGCCAGCAGCTGGGACAGGGGAGCTTATGGCTACACCTTC
.	TRBJ1-3	TRBD1	TRBV2	CASSGGDRARSQGNTIYF	TGTGCCAGCAGTGGCGGGGACAGGGCACGGTCGCAGGGAAACACCATATATTTT
.	TRBJ2-7	.	TRBV11-2	CASSQIPSHGEQYF	TGTGCCAGCAGTCAAATCCCATCACACGGGGAGCAGTACTTC
few	TRBJ1-1	.	TRBV19	CASRNTFMNTEAFF	TGTGCCAGTAGAAACACTTTTATGAACACTGAAGCTTTCTTT
.	TRBJ2-6	.	TRBV27	CASFALGVPGANVLTF	TGTGCCAGCTTCGCCCTCGGGGTTCCTGGGGCCAACGTCCTGACTTTC
.	TRBJ1-6	.	TRBV6-5	CASSLRGDNSPLHF	TGTGCCAGCAGCCTAAGAGGGGATAATTCACCCCTCCACTTT
.	TRBJ2-1	.	TRBV7-3	CASSETRGSSYNEQFF	TGTGCCAGCAGCGAAACACGGGGCAGCTCCTACAATGAGCAGTTCTTC
.	TRBJ2-1	.	TRBV5-1	CASGAERVGNEQFF	TGCGCCAGCGGGGCGGAACGGGTAGGGAATGAGCAGTTCTTC
.	TRBJ2-1	TRBD2	TRBV30	CASTLAGLEVSEQFF	TGTGCCTCAACCTTAGCGGGGCTGGAAGTGAGTGAGCAGTTCTTC
.	TRBJ2-7	.	TRBV1	CTSSQDWARDYEQYF	TGCACCAGCAGCCAAGATTGGGCACGGGACTACGAGCAGTACTTC
.	TRBJ2-7	TRBD2	TRBV27	CASRDGGSTYEQYF	TGTGCCAGCAGGGACGGGGGGAGTACCTACGAGCAGTACTTC
.	TRBJ1-4	TRBD1	TRBV2	CASSEVDRGGKLFF	TGTGCCAGCAGTGAAGTGGACAGGGGAGGAAAACTGTTTTTT
.	TRBJ2-6	.	TRBV14	CASSQAGAAANVLTF	TGTGCCAGCAGCCAAGCAGGGGCGGCGGCCAACGTCCTGACTTTC
few	TRBJ1-6	.	TRBV5-1	CASSLDRFNNSPLHF	TGCGCCAGCAGCCTGGACAGATTCAATAATTCACCCCTCCACTTT
few	TRBJ2-2	.	TRBV7-3	CASSYVETGELFF	TGTGCCAGCAGCTACGTTGAGACCGGGGAGCTGTTTTTT
.	TRBJ1-1	TRBD1	TRBV9	CASSVGAGTGFRAFF	TGTGCCAGCAGCGTAGGGGCCGGGACAGGGTTTCGGGCTTTCTTT
.	TRBJ2-5	.	TRBV30	CAWRGGVTETQYF	TGTGCCTGGAGAGGGGGAGTGACTGAGACCCAGTACTTC
once	TRBJ1-1	.	TRBV7-9	CATGSAMNTEAFF	TGTGCCACCGGAAGCGCCATGAACACTGAAGCTTTCTTT
.	TRBJ1-2	.	TRBV3-1/TRBV3-2	CASSQGGQLLYGYTF	TGTGCCAGCAGCCAAGGGGGCCAGTTACTCTATGGCTACACCTTC
.	TRBJ1-3	.	TRBV2	CASSEEPVTYGPGNTIYF	TGTGCCAGCAGTGAAGAACCGGTCACCTACGGCCCTGGAAACACCATATATTTT
.	TRBJ1-6	.	TRBV7-2	CASSFDRQSPLHF	TGTGCCAGCAGCTTTGACCGGCAATCACCCCTCCACTTT
once	TRBJ2-2	.	TRBV30	CAWSRGGAGPGELFF	TGTGCCTGGAGCCGTGGGGGGGCGGGTCCCGGGGAGCTGTTTTTT
.	TRBJ1-5	.	TRBV6-4	CASSDPTGGLQHF	TGTGCCAGCAGTGACCCCACGGGCGGTCTCCAACATTTT
.	TRBJ1-2	TRBD1	TRBV11-2	CASSLGGQDYGYTF	TGTGCCAGCAGCTTAGGGGGACAGGACTATGGCTACACCTTC
.	TRBJ2-2	.	TRBV28	CASGGSTGLSNTGELFF	TGTGCCAGCGGGGGGTCGACAGGGCTATCGAACACCGGGGAGCTGTTTTTT
.	TRBJ2-7	.	TRBV5-4	CASSFVSGYEQYF	TGTGCCAGCAGCTTTGTCTCCGGCTACGAGCAGTACTTC
.	TRBJ1-1	TRBD1	TRBV27	CASSLGTGGSATEAFF	TGTGCCAGCAGTTTAGGGACAGGGGGCAGTGCCACTGAAGCTTTCTTT
.	TRBJ2-1	.	TRBV4-1	CASSQERASSYNEQFF	TGCGCCAGCAGCCAAGAGCGGGCTAGCTCCTACAATGAGCAGTTCTTC
.	TRBJ2-2	TRBD1	TRBV6-2/TRBV6-3	CASSYGTGGNTGELFF	TGTGCCAGCAGTTACGGGACAGGGGGGAACACCGGGGAGCTGTTTTTT
.	TRBJ1-1	.	TRBV29-1	CSAPWGKANTEAFF	TGCAGCGCCCCATGGGGCAAGGCTAACACTGAAGCTTTCTTT
.	TRBJ2-1	.	TRBV10-1	CASSEVGGEQFF	TGCGCCAGCAGTGAGGTCGGGGGTGAGCAGTTCTTC
.	TRBJ1-1	TRBD1	TRBV7-6	CASSLRADREHENTEAFF	TGTGCCAGCAGCTTAAGGGCTGACAGGGAACATGAGAACACTGAAGCTTTCTTT
.	TRBJ2-7	TRBD1	TRBV9	CASSVEGTGPYEQYF	TGTGCCAGCAGCGTCGAGGGGACAGGGCCCTACGAGCAGTACTTC
once	TRBJ2-3	.	TRBV19	CASSITATGTDTQYF	TGTGCCAGTAGTATAACAGCCACAGGCACAGATACGCAGTATTTT
.	TRBJ2-2	.	TRBV7-7	CASSLSLPGVPAGELFF	TGTGCCAGCAGCTTAAGTCTTCCCGGGGTACCGGCCGGGGAGCTGTTTTTT
.	TRBJ1-2	TRBD1	TRBV30	CAWSTGTGVDYGYTF	TGTGCCTGGAGTACAGGGACAGGGGTAGACTATGGCTACACCTTC
once	TRBJ1-2	.	TRBV2	CASSRLGVGSADHYTF	TGTGCCAGCAGCCGGCTGGGGGTGGGCAGCGCCGATCACTACACCTTC
.	TRBJ1-6	.	TRBV25-1	CASSDIGNSPLHF	TGTGCCAGCAGTGATATAGGGAACTCACCCCTCCACTTT